This T cell receptor (beta chain) was obtained from a study of blood T cell repertoires in COVID-19. Background on the study: The samples span acute and convalescent COVID-19 from the United States, Italy and Spain. T cells, B-cell-depleted T cells, or PBMCs provided the cDNA or gDNA that served as material.

The germline CDR1 and CDR2 sequences are LGHDT and YNNKEL (reference sequence). CDR3 size: 12 residues. Trimming took 1 base from V and 3 from J, leaving 3 bases between them. This clone appeared a few times. Original processing notes: Estimation of nucleated cell counts relied on the amplification of reference gene primers. Clones were sequenced by immunoSEQ multiplex PCR, and TCRdb holds only the in-frame ones, with some missing. V, J and clone size reflect that table, while D and trimming were determined from the DNA. The table shows tens of thousands of clones, with roughly 80% occurring only once.

This rearrangement joins TRBV3-1 (or the pseudogene TRBV3-2) to TRBJ1-2; unclear D gene. What was sequenced was peripheral blood. The TCR sequence derives from a human donor in a cohort sampled during active COVID-19. CDR3 sequence (DNA): TGTGCCAGCAGCCAAGCAGACTATGGCTACACCTTC. Protein sequence: CASSQADYGYTF.